The 30 T cell receptor beta chains presented below share a single source sample, sequenced in a study of cytomegalovirus exposure and HLA in healthy donors. Repertoires were generated with immunoSEQ multiplex PCR, while TCRdb's copy carries only in-frame clones and drops some. The sample lists around 170,000 clones; 85% were seen once. Sequences were obtained from PBMCs. Source of these receptors: a man between 18 and 35 years old in good health and CMV-seropositive.

The chain is built from TRBV28 and TRBJ1-5, with D maybe TRBD1 (6 bases). The V gene's germline CDR1 is MDHEN and CDR2 SYDVKM. V was pared by 5 bases and J by 6 bases, with 20 bases between. The CDR3 totals 16 residues. CDR3 coding DNA: TGTGCCAGCAGTCCCGTCCGGGGGGGGCTGGGTCAGCCCCAGCATTTT. Its translation: CASSPVRGGLGQPQHF.

This sequence joins TRBV5-1 and TRBJ1-1, with D possibly matching TRBD1 (5 bases). CDR1 is SGHRS and CDR2 is YFSETQ in the germline V gene. With 0 bases removed from V and 0 bases from J, the gap between germline ends came to 12 bases. There are 16 residues in the CDR3. This CDR3 is CASSLGQSYMNTEAFF. The CDR3 DNA is TGCGCCAGCAGCTTGGGACAGAGCTACATGAACACTGAAGCTTTCTTT.

This clone turned up a few times. This chain's CDR3 is CASSSVAGGGYEQYF. CDR3 coding DNA: TGTGCCAGCAGTTCGGTAGCGGGAGGGGGCTACGAGCAGTACTTC. The rearrangement uses TRBV6-1 and TRBJ2-7; 11 bases align to TRBD2. Losses at the gene ends were 5 bases for V and 3 bases for J; bases not matched to a gene: 6. Germline-derived CDR1 and CDR2 are MNHNS and SASEGT. CDR3 size: 15 residues.

V usage is TRBV9 and J usage is TRBJ2-7; 10 bases fit TRBD1. CDR1 and CDR2 from the germline V gene are SGDLS and YYNGEE. The CDR3 is 16 residues long. V was pared by 4 bases and J by 2 bases, with 9 bases of the junction left unmatched. Here the CDR3 DNA reads TGTGCCAGCAGCCATACCGGGACAGGGGCCCCCTACGAGCAGTACTTC. Encoded protein: CASSHTGTGAPYEQYF.

The rearrangement uses TRBV7-9 and TRBJ2-7; D is ambiguous. Germline loops: CDR1 SEHNR, CDR2 FQNEAQ (reference sequence). The V gene lost 5 bases and the J gene lost 2 bases, with 4 bases spanning the gap. CDR3 length: 11 amino acids. In DNA form, the CDR3 reads TGTGCCAGCAGCGACACCTACGAGCAGTACTTC. This gives the protein CASSDTYEQYF.

The chain couples TRBV10-1 to TRBJ2-1; 7 nucleotides agree with TRBD1. The CDR3 length is 14 residues. The germline CDR1 and CDR2 sequences are WNHNN and SYGVQD (reference sequence). Trimming removed 3 bases from V and 7 bases from J; junction bases left unmatched: 6. As DNA, the CDR3 is TGCGCCAGCAGTGAAGGGGGCCCGGTTAATGAGCAGTTCTTC. It yields the protein CASSEGGPVNEQFF.

The V call is TRBV6-1, the J call TRBJ2-5, with 13 bases fitting TRBD2. The trim removed 4 bases at V and 4 bases at J, leaving 6 bases unmatched. Germline assignment: CDR1 MNHNS and CDR2 SASEGT. The CDR3 has 16 residues. CDR3 in DNA: TGTGCCAGCAGTGGGAGGACTAGCGGGAGAGGAGAGACCCAGTACTTC. Residues: CASSGRTSGRGETQYF.

This clone was seen a few times. The CDR3 DNA sequence: TGTGCCAGCAGTCAGGGACAGTCAGATCAGCCCCAGCATTTT. Its translation: CASSQGQSDQPQHF. V gene TRBV2 combines with J gene TRBJ1-5, with 7 bases lining up with TRBD1. V was pared by 5 bases and J by 5 bases, with 6 bases of the junction left unmatched. The CDR3 covers 14 residues. Germline V gives CDR1 SNHLY, CDR2 FYNNEI.

The chain is built from TRBV6-4 and TRBJ2-1, with TRBD2 matching 10 bases. CDR1 and CDR2 from the germline V gene are MRHNA and SNTAGT. The CDR3 covers 14 residues. J was trimmed by 8 bases and V by 7 bases; bases with no gene match: 8. The CDR3, as DNA: TGTGCCAGCAAGGCTAGCGGGGGCCGGGATGAGCAGTTCTTC. Its translation: CASKASGGRDEQFF.

This chain links TRBV6-5 with TRBJ2-3, with D maybe TRBD1 (6 bases). CDR3 length equals 15 residues. The germline V gene encodes CDR1 MNHEY and CDR2 SVGAGI. V lost 6 bases and J lost 4, with 17 bases in between. CDR3 amino acids: CASRSPREGADTQYF. The CDR3 DNA reads as TGTGCCAGCAGATCCCCCCGCGAGGGGGCAGATACGCAGTATTTT.

The V gene is TRBV9, the J gene TRBJ1-6, with 8 bases lining up with TRBD1. This CDR3 comprises 15 residues. Germline V gene sequence: CDR1 SGDLS, CDR2 YYNGEE. V trimming: 4 bases; J trimming: 7 bases; junction bases outside the gene matches: 7. The CDR3 reads CASSSRDRRNSPLHF. In DNA, the CDR3 is TGTGCCAGCAGCTCTAGGGACAGGCGGAATTCACCCCTCCACTTT.

The chain carries TRBV7-2 and TRBJ2-2; D might be TRBD2 (6 bases). The germline CDR1 and CDR2 sequences are SGHTA and FQGNSA. V lost 5 bases and J lost 1, with 11 bases in between. The CDR3 contains 15 residues. The CDR3 loop is CASSRGKLNTGELFF. CDR3 in DNA: TGTGCCAGCAGCCGGGGGAAGCTGAACACCGGGGAGCTGTTTTTT.

This clone was seen a single time. V is TRBV5-4 and J is TRBJ2-1, with a tentative D call TRBD1 (6 bases). Germline V lookup: CDR1 SGHNT, CDR2 YYREEE (reference sequence). The CDR3 spans 14 residues. V gave up 4 bases and J gave up 5 bases, with 13 bases separating them. CDR3: CASSLINRDNEQFF. The CDR3 DNA follows: TGTGCCAGCAGCCTGATTAACAGGGACAATGAGCAGTTCTTC.

This sequence joins TRBV5-1 and TRBJ2-1; D is perhaps TRBD2 (5 bases). Germline V gene lookup returns CDR1 SGHRS and CDR2 YFSETQ. This CDR3 comprises 14 residues. V was cut by 4 bases and J by 8 bases, with 16 bases left in between. DNA of the CDR3: TGCGCCAGCAGCCCCGGCGGGCTATCCGATGAGCAGTTCTTC. This translates into CASSPGGLSDEQFF.

CDR3 region: CASRTGGDGYTF. CDR3 in DNA: TGTGCCAGCAGAACAGGGGGGGATGGCTACACCTTC. The V gene is TRBV2, the J gene TRBJ1-2, with 8 bases fitting TRBD1. Per the germline V gene, CDR1 is SNHLY and CDR2 is FYNNEI. V was pared by 6 bases and J by 6 bases, with 3 bases of the junction left unmatched. The CDR3 runs 12 residues. Together with reference TRBV2 and TRBJ1-2, the CDR3 gives the full variable domain: EPEVTQTPSHQVTQMGQEVILRCVPISNHLYFYWYRQILGQKVEFLVSFYNNEISEKSEIFDDQFSVERPDGSNFTLKIRSTKLEDSAMYFCASRTGGDGYTFGSGTRLTVV.

The chain has TRBV27 and TRBJ2-7; the match to TRBD1 covers 9 bases. V dropped 3 bases and J dropped 2; count of bases not matched to a gene: 2. The CDR3 loop spans 14 amino acids. The germline CDR1 and CDR2 sequences are MNHEY and SMNVEV (reference sequence). Written as DNA, the CDR3 is TGTGCCAGCAGTTTCCGGGACAGGGCCTACGAGCAGTACTTC. Amino acids: CASSFRDRAYEQYF.

The CDR3 DNA reads as TGTGCCAGCAGTTTGGACAGGCACGAGCAGTACTTC. Translated: CASSLDRHEQYF. This rearrangement joins TRBV27 to TRBJ2-7; 7 nucleotides align to TRBD1. CDR1 is MNHEY, CDR2 SMNVEV, per germline (reference sequence). With V trimmed by 3 bases and J by 5 bases, 1 base remained unmatched. This CDR3 has 12 residues.

The chain carries TRBV9 and TRBJ2-3; 10 bases are a match to TRBD2. The CDR3 sequence is 18 residues long. Germline V CDR1 and CDR2: SGDLS, YYNGEE. Germline trimming cut 2 bases from V and 1 base from J; bases unmatched to any gene: 10. The DNA of the CDR3 is TGTGCCAGCAGCGTTAGGAGCGGGGGGGACCGGGGCACAGATACGCAGTATTTT. Amino acid sequence: CASSVRSGGDRGTDTQYF.

In this sample, this clone turned up once. J is TRBJ2-3 and V is TRBV28; 12 bases are a match to TRBD2. The CDR3 sequence is 18 residues long. From germline, CDR1 is MDHEN and CDR2 SYDVKM. Trimming cost V 4 bases and J 5 bases; bases outside gene matches: 13. Written as DNA, the CDR3 is TGTGCCAGCAGTTGGCTAGCGGGAGGGCCTCGAAGGAGAGATACGCAGTATTTT. Its translation is CASSWLAGGPRRRDTQYF.

The V call is TRBV7-9, the J call TRBJ1-3; D might be TRBD1 (5 bases). V was cut by 0 bases and J by 0 bases, with 12 bases left in between. CDR1 and CDR2 from the germline V gene are SEHNR and FQNEAQ (reference sequence). This CDR3 region has 17 residues. The CDR3: CASSLARVGGSGNTIYF. CDR3 nucleotides: TGTGCCAGCAGCTTAGCCCGGGTGGGGGGCTCTGGAAACACCATATATTTT. Drawing the rest from reference TRBV7-9 and TRBJ1-3, the complete variable domain is DTGVSQNPRHKITKRGQNVTFRCDPISEHNRLYWYRQTLGQGPEFLTYFQNEAQLEKSRLLSDRFSAERPKGSFSTLEIQRTEQGDSAMYLCASSLARVGGSGNTIYFGEGSWLTVV.

This rearrangement joins TRBV7-9 to TRBJ1-1; TRBD1 matches at 7 bases. The CDR3 totals 16 residues. Germline values: CDR1 SEHNR, CDR2 FQNEAQ (reference sequence). After removal of 3 bases from V and 1 base from J, the junction contained 8 bases not matched to a gene. The CDR3 nucleotides read TGTGCCAGCAGCTTTGCCCCGGGACAGCAGAACACTGAAGCTTTCTTT. It translates to CASSFAPGQQNTEAFF. The entire variable domain, with the rest obtained from reference TRBV7-9 and TRBJ1-1, is as follows: DTGVSQNPRHKITKRGQNVTFRCDPISEHNRLYWYRQTLGQGPEFLTYFQNEAQLEKSRLLSDRFSAERPKGSFSTLEIQRTEQGDSAMYLCASSFAPGQQNTEAFFGQGTRLTVV.

The sample holds a few counts of this clone. J is TRBJ2-7 and V is TRBV2; 8 nucleotides agree with TRBD1. The germline V gene has CDR1 SNHLY and CDR2 FYNNEI. Trimming at V came to 5 bases and at J to 6 bases, leaving 9 bases not matched to a gene. This CDR3 region has 14 residues. CDR3 sequence: CASSLDRGNGEQYF. DNA of the CDR3: TGTGCCAGCAGTTTAGACAGGGGAAACGGCGAGCAGTACTTC. The full variable domain, completed using reference TRBV2 and TRBJ2-7, is EPEVTQTPSHQVTQMGQEVILRCVPISNHLYFYWYRQILGQKVEFLVSFYNNEISEKSEIFDDQFSVERPDGSNFTLKIRSTKLEDSAMYFCASSLDRGNGEQYFGPGTRLTVT.

The V call is TRBV2, the J call TRBJ2-3; 7 bases agree with TRBD2. The CDR3 length is 13 residues. Germline CDR1 and CDR2: SNHLY and FYNNEI. The J segment lost 7 bases and the V segment lost 0 bases, leaving 1 base of the junction unmatched. CDR3 in amino acids: CASSEAGGYTQYF. The CDR3 DNA follows: TGTGCCAGCAGTGAAGCGGGGGGGTATACGCAGTATTTT.

This clone was seen a handful of times. This sequence joins TRBV28 and TRBJ1-5; the D is unclear. CDR3 size: 14 residues. Trimming shortened V by 10 bases and J by 0 bases, and 13 bases separated the two germline ends. Germline values: CDR1 MDHEN, CDR2 SYDVKM. The CDR3 sequence: CATRFLNSNQPQHF. The CDR3 DNA reads as TGTGCCACCCGGTTTTTAAATAGCAATCAGCCCCAGCATTTT.

This clone was seen just once. V is TRBV11-2 and J is TRBJ2-7; TRBD1 matches 7 bases. The CDR3 is made up of 13 amino acids. Unmatched junction bases numbered 6, after V lost 8 bases and J lost 2 bases. Germline V lookup: CDR1 SGHAT, CDR2 FQNNGV. The CDR3 loop reads CASCRQGTYEQYF. Here the CDR3 DNA reads TGTGCCAGCTGCCGACAGGGTACCTACGAGCAGTACTTC.

The chain links TRBV4-2 to TRBJ1-2; the D is unclear. Per germline, CDR1 LGHNA and CDR2 YNFKEQ. The CDR3 sequence is 15 residues long. Trimming removed 0 bases at V and 7 bases at J, with 15 bases between. The CDR3 DNA is TGTGCCAGCAGCCAAGAACTCGGGGATATGGTTGGCTACACCTTC. Translation gives CASSQELGDMVGYTF.

The chain combines TRBV11-2 with TRBJ2-7; TRBD1 is a possible D gene (5 bases). CDR1 is SGHAT, CDR2 FQNNGV, per germline. The CDR3 sequence is 14 residues long. V lost 0 bases and J lost 4, with 10 bases in between. DNA of the CDR3: TGTGCCAGCAGCTTAGACAGGGTCTCTTACGAGCAGTACTTC. It codes for CASSLDRVSYEQYF.

The CDR3 protein is CAWSPRAAGVDTQYF. DNA for the CDR3: TGTGCCTGGAGTCCCCGGGCCGCCGGGGTGGATACGCAGTATTTT. The gene calls are TRBV30 and TRBJ2-3, with D possibly being TRBD2 (5 bases). Trimming took 2 bases from V and 6 from J, leaving 18 bases between them. The CDR3 is 15 residues long. Germline CDR1 reads GTSNPN; CDR2 reads SVGIG (reference sequence).

V usage is TRBV5-6 and J usage is TRBJ1-4, with 8 bases fitting TRBD1. Germline values: CDR1 SGHDT, CDR2 YYEEEE. V gave up 2 bases and J gave up 2 bases; unmatched junction bases: 5. CDR3 length: 16 amino acids. CDR3 in DNA: TGTGCCAGCAGCTTCTCCAGGGGGCGCACTAATGAAAAACTGTTTTTT. Its translation: CASSFSRGRTNEKLFF.

The V gene is TRBV10-1, the J gene TRBJ2-7, with 11 bases matching TRBD1. The CDR3 sequence is 15 residues long. V lost 3 bases and J lost 2; bases outside the gene matches: 3. Germline assignment: CDR1 WNHNN and CDR2 SYGVQD (reference sequence). The CDR3 nucleotides are TGCGCCAGCAGTGATCCGGGACAGGGGGCCTACGAGCAGTACTTC. It specifies CASSDPGQGAYEQYF.